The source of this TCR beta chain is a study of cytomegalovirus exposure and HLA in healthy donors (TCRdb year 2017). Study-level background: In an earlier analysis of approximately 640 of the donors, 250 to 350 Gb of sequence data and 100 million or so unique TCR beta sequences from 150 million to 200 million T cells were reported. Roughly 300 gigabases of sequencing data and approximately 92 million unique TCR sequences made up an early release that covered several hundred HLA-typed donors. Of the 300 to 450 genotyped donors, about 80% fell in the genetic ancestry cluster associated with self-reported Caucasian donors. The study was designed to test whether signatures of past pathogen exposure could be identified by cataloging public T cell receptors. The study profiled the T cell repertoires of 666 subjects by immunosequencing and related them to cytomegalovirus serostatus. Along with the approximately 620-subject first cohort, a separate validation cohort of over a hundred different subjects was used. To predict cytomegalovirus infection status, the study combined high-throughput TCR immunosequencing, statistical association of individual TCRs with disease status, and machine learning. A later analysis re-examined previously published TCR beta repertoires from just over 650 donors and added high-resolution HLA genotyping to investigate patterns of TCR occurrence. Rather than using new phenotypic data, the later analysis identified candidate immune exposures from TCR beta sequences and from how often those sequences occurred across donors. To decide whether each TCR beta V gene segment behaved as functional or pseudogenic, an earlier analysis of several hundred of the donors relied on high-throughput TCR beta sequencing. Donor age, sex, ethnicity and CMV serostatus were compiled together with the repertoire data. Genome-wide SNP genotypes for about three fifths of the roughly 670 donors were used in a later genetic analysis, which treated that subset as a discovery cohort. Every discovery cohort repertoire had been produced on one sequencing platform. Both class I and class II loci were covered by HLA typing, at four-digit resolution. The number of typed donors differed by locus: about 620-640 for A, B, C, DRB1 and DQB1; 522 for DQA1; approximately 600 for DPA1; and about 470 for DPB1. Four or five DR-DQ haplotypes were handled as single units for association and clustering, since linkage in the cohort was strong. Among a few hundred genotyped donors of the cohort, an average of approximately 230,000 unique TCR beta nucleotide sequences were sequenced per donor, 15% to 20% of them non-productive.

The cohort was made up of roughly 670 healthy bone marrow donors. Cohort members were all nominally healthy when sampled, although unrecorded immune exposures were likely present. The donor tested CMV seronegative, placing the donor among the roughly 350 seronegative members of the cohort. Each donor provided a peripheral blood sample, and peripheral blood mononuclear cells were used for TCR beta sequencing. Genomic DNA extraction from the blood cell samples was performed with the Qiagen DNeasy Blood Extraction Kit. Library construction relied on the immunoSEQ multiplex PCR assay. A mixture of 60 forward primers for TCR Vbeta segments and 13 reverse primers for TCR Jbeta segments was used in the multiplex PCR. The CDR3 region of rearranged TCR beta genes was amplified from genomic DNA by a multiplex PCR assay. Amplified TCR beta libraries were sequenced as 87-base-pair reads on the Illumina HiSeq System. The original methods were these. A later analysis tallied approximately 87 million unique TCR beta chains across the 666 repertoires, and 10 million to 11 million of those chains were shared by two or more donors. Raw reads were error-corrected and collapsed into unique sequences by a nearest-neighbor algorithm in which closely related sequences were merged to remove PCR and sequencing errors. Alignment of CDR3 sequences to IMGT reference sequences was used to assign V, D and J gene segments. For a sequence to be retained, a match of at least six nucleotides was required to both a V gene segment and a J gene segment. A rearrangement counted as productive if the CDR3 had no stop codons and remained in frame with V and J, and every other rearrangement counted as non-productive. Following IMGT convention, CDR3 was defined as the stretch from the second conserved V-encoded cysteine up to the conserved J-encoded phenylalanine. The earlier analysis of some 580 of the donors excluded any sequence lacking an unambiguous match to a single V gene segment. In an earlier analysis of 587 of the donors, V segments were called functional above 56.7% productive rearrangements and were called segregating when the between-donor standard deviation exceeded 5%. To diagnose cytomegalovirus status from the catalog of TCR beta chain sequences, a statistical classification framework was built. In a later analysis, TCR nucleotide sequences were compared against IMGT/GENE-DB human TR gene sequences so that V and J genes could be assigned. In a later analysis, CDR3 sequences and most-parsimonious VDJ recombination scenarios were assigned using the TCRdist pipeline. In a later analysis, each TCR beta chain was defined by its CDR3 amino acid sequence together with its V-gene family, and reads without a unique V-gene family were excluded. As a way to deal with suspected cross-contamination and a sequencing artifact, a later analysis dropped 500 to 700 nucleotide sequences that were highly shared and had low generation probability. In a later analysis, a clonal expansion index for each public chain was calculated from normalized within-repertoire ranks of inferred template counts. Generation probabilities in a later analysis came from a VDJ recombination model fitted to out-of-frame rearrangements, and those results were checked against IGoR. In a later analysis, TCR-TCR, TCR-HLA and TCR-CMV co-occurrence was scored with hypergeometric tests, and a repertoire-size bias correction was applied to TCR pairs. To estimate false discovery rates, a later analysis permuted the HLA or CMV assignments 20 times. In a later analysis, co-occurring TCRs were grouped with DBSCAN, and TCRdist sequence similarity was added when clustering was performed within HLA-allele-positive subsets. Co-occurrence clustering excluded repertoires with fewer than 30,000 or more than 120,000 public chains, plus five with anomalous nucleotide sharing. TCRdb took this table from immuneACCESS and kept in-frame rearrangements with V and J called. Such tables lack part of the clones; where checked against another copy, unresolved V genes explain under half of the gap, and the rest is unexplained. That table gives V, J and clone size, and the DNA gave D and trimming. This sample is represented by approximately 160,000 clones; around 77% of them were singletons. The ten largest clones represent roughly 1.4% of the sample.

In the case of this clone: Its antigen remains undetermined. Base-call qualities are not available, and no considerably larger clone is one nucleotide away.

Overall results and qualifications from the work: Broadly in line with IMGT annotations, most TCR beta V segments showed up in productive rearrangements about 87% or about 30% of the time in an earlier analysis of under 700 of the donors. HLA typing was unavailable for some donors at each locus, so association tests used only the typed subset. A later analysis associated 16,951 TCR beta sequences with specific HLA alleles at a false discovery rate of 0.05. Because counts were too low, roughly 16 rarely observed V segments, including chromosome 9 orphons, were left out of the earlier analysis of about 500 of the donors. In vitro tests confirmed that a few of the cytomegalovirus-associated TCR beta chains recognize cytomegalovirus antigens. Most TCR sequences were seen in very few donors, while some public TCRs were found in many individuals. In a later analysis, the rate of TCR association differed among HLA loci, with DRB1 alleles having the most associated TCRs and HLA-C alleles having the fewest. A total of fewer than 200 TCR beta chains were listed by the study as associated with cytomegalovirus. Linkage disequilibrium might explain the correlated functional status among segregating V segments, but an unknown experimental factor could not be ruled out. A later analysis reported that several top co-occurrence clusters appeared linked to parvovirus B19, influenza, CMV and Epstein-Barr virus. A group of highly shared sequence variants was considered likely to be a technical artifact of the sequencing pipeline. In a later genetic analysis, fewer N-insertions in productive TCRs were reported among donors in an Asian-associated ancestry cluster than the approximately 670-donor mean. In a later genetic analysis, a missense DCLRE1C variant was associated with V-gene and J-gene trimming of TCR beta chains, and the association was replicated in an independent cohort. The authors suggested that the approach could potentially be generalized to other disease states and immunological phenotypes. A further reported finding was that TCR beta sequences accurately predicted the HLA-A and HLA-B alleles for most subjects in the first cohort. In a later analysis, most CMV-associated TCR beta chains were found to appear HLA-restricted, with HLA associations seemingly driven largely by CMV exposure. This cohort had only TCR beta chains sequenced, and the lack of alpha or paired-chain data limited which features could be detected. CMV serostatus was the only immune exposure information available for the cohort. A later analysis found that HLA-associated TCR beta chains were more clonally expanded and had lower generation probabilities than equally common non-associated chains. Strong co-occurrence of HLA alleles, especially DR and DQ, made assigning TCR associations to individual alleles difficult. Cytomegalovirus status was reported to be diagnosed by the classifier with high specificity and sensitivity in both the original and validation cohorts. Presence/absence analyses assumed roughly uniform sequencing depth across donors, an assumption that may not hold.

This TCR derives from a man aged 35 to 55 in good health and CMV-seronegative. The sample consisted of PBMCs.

The CDR3 sequence is CAWGGAFF. The bases are TGTGCCTGGGGAGGAGCTTTCTTT. This sequence uses TRBV30 and TRBJ1-1; no D gene can be assigned with confidence. Trimming costs V 5 bases and J 10 bases, and their ends lie 5 bases apart. The germline V gene encodes CDR1 GTSNPN and CDR2 SVGIG (reference sequence). The CDR3 contains 8 residues, cysteine and phenylalanine counted. The only DNA kept is the CDR3, 24 bases in frame from the first base. When the CDR3 is completed using the reference TRBV30 and TRBJ1-1 genes on either side, the full variable domain is SQTIHQWPATLVQPVGSPLSLECTVEGTSNPNLYWYRQAAGRGLQLLFYSVGIGQISSEVPQNLSASRPQDRQFILSSKKLLLSDSGFYLCAWGGAFFGQGTRLTVV.